Listed below are T cell receptor beta chains from one sample, sequenced in a study of blood T cell repertoires in COVID-19. TCRdb's copy holds only in-frame clones and misses some; the assay was immunoSEQ multiplex PCR. The table lists 25,000 to 30,000 clones, around 72% of them singletons, with 21% in the top ten. The material sequenced was peripheral blood. Receptor source: a boy between 2 and 15 years old with active or convalescent COVID-19. The CDR3 runs from the conserved cysteine through the conserved F or W. D genes are given only for firm matches. A row's size may be missing; if present it is once, few, many or a size class.

v_gene: TRBV5-1
len: 14
d_gene: TRBD2
j_gene: TRBJ2-3
abundance: few
CDR3aa: CASSLGLARDTQYF
CDR3nt: TGCGCCAGCAGCTTGGGACTAGCGAGGGATACGCAGTATTTT

v_gene: TRBV5-1
len: 15
d_gene: .
j_gene: TRBJ1-2
abundance: .
CDR3aa: CASSFQDNALYGYTF
CDR3nt: TGCGCCAGCAGCTTCCAGGATAACGCCCTCTATGGCTACACCTTC

v_gene: TRBV7-9
len: 11
d_gene: .
j_gene: TRBJ2-5
abundance: .
CDR3aa: CASRQLETQYF
CDR3nt: TGTGCCAGCAGACAGCTGGAGACCCAGTACTTC

v_gene: TRBV7-2
len: 15
d_gene: .
j_gene: TRBJ1-3
abundance: .
CDR3aa: CASSFDGLFGNTIYF
CDR3nt: TGTGCCAGCAGCTTTGACGGACTCTTTGGAAACACCATATATTTT

v_gene: TRBV5-1
len: 16
d_gene: TRBD2
j_gene: TRBJ2-3
abundance: .
CDR3aa: CASSWGLAGVVDTQYF
CDR3nt: TGCGCCAGCAGCTGGGGACTAGCGGGAGTGGTAGATACGCAGTATTTT

v_gene: TRBV2
len: 12
d_gene: .
j_gene: TRBJ2-3
abundance: many
CDR3aa: CASTNQGDTQYF
CDR3nt: TGTGCCAGCACCAACCAGGGAGATACGCAGTATTTT

v_gene: TRBV5-1
len: 14
d_gene: .
j_gene: TRBJ2-2
abundance: .
CDR3aa: CASSSQVGAGELFF
CDR3nt: TGCGCCAGCAGCTCCCAGGTCGGGGCCGGGGAGCTGTTTTTT

v_gene: TRBV6-6
len: 16
d_gene: TRBD2
j_gene: TRBJ2-5
abundance: many
CDR3aa: CASSPLRAGVWETQYF
CDR3nt: TGTGCCAGCAGTCCACTTCGGGCGGGAGTTTGGGAGACCCAGTACTTC

v_gene: TRBV28
len: 13
d_gene: .
j_gene: TRBJ1-2
abundance: .
CDR3aa: CASSEHYNYGYTF
CDR3nt: TGTGCCAGCAGTGAGCATTATAACTATGGCTACACCTTC

v_gene: TRBV11-2
len: 13
d_gene: TRBD2
j_gene: TRBJ2-5
abundance: few
CDR3aa: CASSLSSGATQYF
CDR3nt: TGTGCCAGCAGCTTGTCTAGCGGCGCGACCCAGTACTTC

v_gene: TRBV10-1
len: 16
d_gene: .
j_gene: TRBJ1-2
abundance: .
CDR3aa: CASHTPEGNFNYGYTF
CDR3nt: TGCGCCAGCCATACCCCAGAGGGTAATTTTAACTATGGCTACACCTTC

v_gene: TRBV7-3
len: 18
d_gene: TRBD2
j_gene: TRBJ2-1
abundance: .
CDR3aa: CASSLTRASGGAYNEQFF
CDR3nt: TGTGCCAGCAGCTTAACTCGGGCTAGCGGGGGAGCCTACAATGAGCAGTTCTTC

v_gene: TRBV7-9
len: 16
d_gene: TRBD2
j_gene: TRBJ2-1
abundance: .
CDR3aa: CASSFFSSGAYNEQFF
CDR3nt: TGTGCCAGCAGCTTTTTTTCTAGCGGGGCTTACAATGAGCAGTTCTTC

v_gene: TRBV28
len: 16
d_gene: TRBD2
j_gene: TRBJ2-1
abundance: .
CDR3aa: CASSSSRLAGEGEQFF
CDR3nt: TGTGCCAGCAGTTCCTCACGACTAGCGGGAGAAGGCGAGCAGTTCTTC

v_gene: TRBV28
len: 14
d_gene: TRBD2
j_gene: TRBJ2-5
abundance: few
CDR3aa: CASTYSGSWETQYF
CDR3nt: TGTGCCAGCACCTATAGCGGGAGCTGGGAGACCCAGTACTTC

v_gene: TRBV9
len: 15
d_gene: TRBD1
j_gene: TRBJ2-2
abundance: .
CDR3aa: CASSPRQGGTGELFF
CDR3nt: TGTGCCAGCAGCCCCCGACAGGGGGGGACCGGGGAGCTGTTTTTT

v_gene: TRBV28
len: 14
d_gene: .
j_gene: TRBJ2-7
abundance: .
CDR3aa: CASSPRGAGRQQYF
CDR3nt: TGTGCCAGCAGTCCCCGGGGGGCGGGACGTCAGCAGTACTTC

v_gene: TRBV5-1
len: 16
d_gene: .
j_gene: TRBJ1-2
abundance: few
CDR3aa: CASSLAPSGGAGGYTF
CDR3nt: TGCGCCAGCAGCTTGGCCCCCTCTGGGGGGGCGGGTGGCTACACCTTC

v_gene: TRBV12-1
len: 16
d_gene: .
j_gene: TRBJ1-6
abundance: .
CDR3aa: CASSNLPGSGNSPLHF
CDR3nt: TGTGCCAGCAGCAACCTGCCGGGCAGCGGTAATTCACCCCTCCACTTT

v_gene: TRBV28
len: 16
d_gene: .
j_gene: TRBJ1-1
abundance: few
CDR3aa: CASSFRRRRLNTEAFF
CDR3nt: TGTGCCAGCAGTTTTAGGAGGAGACGGTTGAACACTGAAGCTTTCTTT

v_gene: TRBV6-2/TRBV6-3
len: 12
d_gene: TRBD1
j_gene: TRBJ1-1
abundance: .
CDR3aa: CASRPRQGEAFF
CDR3nt: TGTGCCAGCAGGCCTAGACAGGGCGAAGCTTTCTTT

v_gene: TRBV9
len: 14
d_gene: .
j_gene: TRBJ2-2
abundance: .
CDR3aa: CASRPGHNTGELFF
CDR3nt: TGTGCCTCTCGCCCCGGACACAACACCGGGGAGCTGTTTTTT

v_gene: TRBV2
len: 14
d_gene: .
j_gene: TRBJ1-6
abundance: .
CDR3aa: CASSEGTTASPLHF
CDR3nt: TGTGCCAGCAGTGAGGGCACAACCGCCTCACCCCTCCACTTT

v_gene: TRBV3-1/TRBV3-2
len: 18
d_gene: TRBD2
j_gene: TRBJ2-5
abundance: .
CDR3aa: CASSQEGPIAGFGETQYF
CDR3nt: TGTGCCAGCAGCCAAGAGGGCCCGATAGCGGGATTTGGAGAGACCCAGTACTTC

v_gene: TRBV7-2
len: 15
d_gene: .
j_gene: TRBJ1-5
abundance: .
CDR3aa: CASSLSGRGNQPQHF
CDR3nt: TGTGCCAGCAGCTTATCGGGGAGAGGCAATCAGCCCCAGCATTTT

v_gene: TRBV10-1
len: 19
d_gene: TRBD2
j_gene: TRBJ2-2
abundance: .
CDR3aa: CASSDLRRVAGGNTGELFF
CDR3nt: TGCGCCAGCAGTGACCTCCGTCGGGTAGCGGGGGGGAACACCGGGGAGCTGTTTTTT

v_gene: TRBV28
len: 13
d_gene: TRBD1
j_gene: TRBJ1-1
abundance: .
CDR3aa: CASTRGHDTEAFF
CDR3nt: TGTGCCAGTACAAGGGGGCATGACACTGAAGCTTTCTTT

v_gene: TRBV21-1
len: 17
d_gene: .
j_gene: TRBJ2-2
abundance: .
CDR3aa: CASRALTGSSSTGELFF
CDR3nt: TGTGCCAGCAGGGCGTTGACAGGGTCCTCTTCCACCGGGGAGCTGTTTTTT

v_gene: TRBV3-1/TRBV3-2
len: 18
d_gene: TRBD2
j_gene: TRBJ2-1
abundance: .
CDR3aa: CASSQDLPLAGGPYEQFF
CDR3nt: TGTGCCAGCAGCCAAGATCTCCCCCTAGCGGGAGGGCCATATGAGCAGTTCTTC

v_gene: TRBV3-1/TRBV3-2
len: 15
d_gene: .
j_gene: TRBJ1-2
abundance: .
CDR3aa: CASSQFDRTFYGYTF
CDR3nt: TGTGCCAGCAGCCAATTTGACAGAACCTTCTATGGCTACACCTTC

v_gene: TRBV6-5
len: 15
d_gene: .
j_gene: TRBJ2-1
abundance: .
CDR3aa: CASSYASTGRNEQFF
CDR3nt: TGTGCCAGCAGTTACGCGAGTACAGGACGCAATGAGCAGTTCTTC

v_gene: TRBV24-1
len: 15
d_gene: TRBD1
j_gene: TRBJ2-1
abundance: .
CDR3aa: CATSDLYRGNNEQFF
CDR3nt: TGTGCCACCAGTGATTTGTACAGGGGAAACAATGAGCAGTTCTTC

v_gene: TRBV7-9
len: 14
d_gene: TRBD2
j_gene: TRBJ2-3
abundance: .
CDR3aa: CASSPRGVTDTQYF
CDR3nt: TGTGCCAGCAGCCCCCGGGGGGTTACAGATACGCAGTATTTT

v_gene: TRBV18
len: 14
d_gene: .
j_gene: TRBJ1-1
abundance: .
CDR3aa: CASSREALNTEAFF
CDR3nt: TGTGCCAGCTCACGCGAGGCTCTGAACACTGAAGCTTTCTTT

v_gene: TRBV3-1/TRBV3-2
len: 14
d_gene: TRBD1
j_gene: TRBJ1-6
abundance: few
CDR3aa: CASRGQGDNSPLHF
CDR3nt: TGTGCCAGCAGGGGACAGGGAGATAATTCACCCCTCCACTTT

v_gene: TRBV7-8
len: 15
d_gene: TRBD2
j_gene: TRBJ2-1
abundance: .
CDR3aa: CASSRTSGRANEQFF
CDR3nt: TGTGCCAGCAGCCGTACTAGCGGGAGGGCAAATGAGCAGTTCTTC

v_gene: TRBV9
len: 13
d_gene: .
j_gene: TRBJ1-1
abundance: .
CDR3aa: CASSVEFAGEAFF
CDR3nt: TGTGCCAGCAGCGTAGAATTCGCGGGTGAAGCTTTCTTT

v_gene: TRBV28
len: 15
d_gene: .
j_gene: TRBJ1-4
abundance: .
CDR3aa: CASSLFSRGNEKLFF
CDR3nt: TGTGCCAGCAGTTTATTTTCCAGGGGAAATGAAAAACTGTTTTTT

v_gene: TRBV6-7
len: 15
d_gene: TRBD1
j_gene: TRBJ1-3
abundance: .
CDR3aa: CASRGQVCSGNTIYF
CDR3nt: TGTGCCAGCAGAGGACAGGTTTGCTCTGGAAACACCATATATTTT

v_gene: TRBV12-5
len: 15
d_gene: .
j_gene: TRBJ1-6
abundance: .
CDR3aa: CASGKGQTYNSPLHF
CDR3nt: TGTGCTAGTGGTAAGGGACAAACCTATAATTCACCCCTCCACTTT

v_gene: TRBV7-9
len: 16
d_gene: TRBD1
j_gene: TRBJ1-2
abundance: .
CDR3aa: CASSPKRGGASYGYIF
CDR3nt: TGTGCCAGCAGCCCGAAGAGAGGGGGCGCGAGCTATGGCTACATCTTC

v_gene: TRBV27
len: 14
d_gene: .
j_gene: TRBJ2-1
abundance: few
CDR3aa: CASSLLGGLDEQFF
CDR3nt: TGTGCCAGCAGTTTATTGGGGGGGCTTGATGAGCAGTTCTTC

v_gene: TRBV6-2/TRBV6-3
len: 16
d_gene: .
j_gene: TRBJ1-6
abundance: .
CDR3aa: CASSPDWSSYNSPLHF
CDR3nt: TGTGCCAGCAGCCCCGACTGGAGCTCCTATAATTCACCCCTCCACTTT